Sequencing of this T cell receptor (beta chain) was carried out in a study of T cell responses to AZD1222 COVID-19 vaccine. The method was immunoSEQ multiplex PCR; TCRdb's version includes in-frame clones alone and lacks a portion of them. There are some 130,000 clones in the sample; more than 85% occur only once, and approximately 2.8% lies in the top ten. The origin of this receptor is an adult in good health. The sequencing here drew on peripheral blood, taken on day 0 of AZD1222 vaccination.

The CDR3: CASYVGVEAFF. As DNA, the CDR3 is TGTGCCTCATACGTAGGAGTTGAAGCTTTCTTT. This chain uses TRBV6-6 with TRBJ1-1; D gene ambiguous. The CDR3 is 11 residues long. V was trimmed by 11 bases and J by 7 bases, leaving 14 bases between them. Germline lookup yields CDR1 MNHNY and CDR2 SVGAGI (reference sequence).